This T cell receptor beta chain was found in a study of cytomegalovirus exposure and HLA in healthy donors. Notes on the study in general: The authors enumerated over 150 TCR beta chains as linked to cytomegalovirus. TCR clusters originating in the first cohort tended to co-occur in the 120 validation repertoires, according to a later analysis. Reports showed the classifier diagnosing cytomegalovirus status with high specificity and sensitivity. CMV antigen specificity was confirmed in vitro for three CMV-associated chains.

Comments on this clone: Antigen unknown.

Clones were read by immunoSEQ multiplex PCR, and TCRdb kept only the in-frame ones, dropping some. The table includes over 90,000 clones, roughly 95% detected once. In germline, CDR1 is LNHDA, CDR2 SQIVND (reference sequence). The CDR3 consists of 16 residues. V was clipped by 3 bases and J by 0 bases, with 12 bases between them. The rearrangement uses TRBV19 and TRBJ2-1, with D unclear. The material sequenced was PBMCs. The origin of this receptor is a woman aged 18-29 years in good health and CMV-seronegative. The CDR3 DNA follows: TGTGCCAGTAGTATGGGTCGGGTCCTCTCCTACAATGAGCAGTTCTTC. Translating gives CASSMGRVLSYNEQFF.